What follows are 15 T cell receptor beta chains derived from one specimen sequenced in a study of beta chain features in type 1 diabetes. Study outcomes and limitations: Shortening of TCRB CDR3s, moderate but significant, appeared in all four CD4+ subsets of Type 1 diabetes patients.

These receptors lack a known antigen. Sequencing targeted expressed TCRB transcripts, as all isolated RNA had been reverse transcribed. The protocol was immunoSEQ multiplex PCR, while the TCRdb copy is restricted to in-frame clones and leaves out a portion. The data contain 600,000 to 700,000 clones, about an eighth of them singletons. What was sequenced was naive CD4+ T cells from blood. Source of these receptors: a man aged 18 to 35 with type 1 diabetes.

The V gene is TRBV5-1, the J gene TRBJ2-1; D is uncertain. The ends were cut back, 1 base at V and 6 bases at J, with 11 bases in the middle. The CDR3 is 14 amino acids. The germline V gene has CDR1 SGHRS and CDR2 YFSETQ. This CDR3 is CASSLSSSINEQFF. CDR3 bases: TGCGCCAGCAGCTTGAGTTCTAGTATCAATGAGCAGTTCTTC.

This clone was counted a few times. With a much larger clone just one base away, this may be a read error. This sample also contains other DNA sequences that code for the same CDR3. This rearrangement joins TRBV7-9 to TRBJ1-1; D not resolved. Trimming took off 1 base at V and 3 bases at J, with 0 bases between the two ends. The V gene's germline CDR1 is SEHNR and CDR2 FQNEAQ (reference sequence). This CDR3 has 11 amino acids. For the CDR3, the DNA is TGTGCCAGCAGCTTAGACACTGAAGCTTTCTTT. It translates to CASSLDTEAFF. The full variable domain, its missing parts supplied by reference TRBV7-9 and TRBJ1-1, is DTGVSQNPRHKITKRGQNVTFRCDPISEHNRLYWYRQTLGQGPEFLTYFQNEAQLEKSRLLSDRFSAERPKGSFSTLEIQRTEQGDSAMYLCASSLDTEAFFGQGTRLTVV.

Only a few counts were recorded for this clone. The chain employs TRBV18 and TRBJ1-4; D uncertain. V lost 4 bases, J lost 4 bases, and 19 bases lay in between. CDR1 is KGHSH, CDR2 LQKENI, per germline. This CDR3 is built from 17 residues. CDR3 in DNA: TGTGCCAGCTCACTCCATTCCCTCGAGGTGTTTAATGAAAAACTGTTTTTT. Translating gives CASSLHSLEVFNEKLFF.

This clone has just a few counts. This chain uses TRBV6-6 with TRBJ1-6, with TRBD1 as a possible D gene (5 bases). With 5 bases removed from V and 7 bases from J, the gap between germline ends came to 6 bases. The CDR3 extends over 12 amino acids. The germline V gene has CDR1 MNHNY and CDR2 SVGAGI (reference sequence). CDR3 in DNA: TGTGCCAGCAGTGGGGGAAATTCACCCCTCCACTTT. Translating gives CASSGGNSPLHF.

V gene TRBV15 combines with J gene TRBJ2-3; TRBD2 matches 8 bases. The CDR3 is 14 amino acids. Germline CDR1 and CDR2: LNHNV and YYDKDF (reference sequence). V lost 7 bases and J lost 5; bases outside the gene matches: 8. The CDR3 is CATNPGGAQDTQYF. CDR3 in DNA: TGTGCCACCAACCCCGGGGGGGCGCAAGATACGCAGTATTTT. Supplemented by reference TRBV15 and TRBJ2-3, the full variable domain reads DAMVIQNPRYQVTQFGKPVTLSCSQTLNHNVMYWYQQKSSQAPKLLFHYYDKDFNNEADTPDNFQSRRPNTSFCFLDIRSPGLGDTAMYLCATNPGGAQDTQYFGPGTRLTVL.

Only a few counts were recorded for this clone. CDR3 amino acids: CASSLNRAGNTIYF. The DNA for the CDR3 is TGTGCCAGCAGCTTGAACAGGGCTGGAAACACCATATATTTT. V is TRBV5-4 and J is TRBJ1-3, with D possibly being TRBD1 (6 bases). The germline CDR1 and CDR2 sequences are SGHNT and YYREEE (reference sequence). The CDR3 totals 14 residues. Trimming took 1 base from V and 2 from J, leaving 7 bases between them.

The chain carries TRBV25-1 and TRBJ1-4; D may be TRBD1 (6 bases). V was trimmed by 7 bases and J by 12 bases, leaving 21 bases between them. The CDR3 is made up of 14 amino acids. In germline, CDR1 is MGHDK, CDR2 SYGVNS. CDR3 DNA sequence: TGTGCCAGCACCCGTGGACAGTCTGATGGGGAACTGTTTTTT. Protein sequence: CASTRGQSDGELFF.

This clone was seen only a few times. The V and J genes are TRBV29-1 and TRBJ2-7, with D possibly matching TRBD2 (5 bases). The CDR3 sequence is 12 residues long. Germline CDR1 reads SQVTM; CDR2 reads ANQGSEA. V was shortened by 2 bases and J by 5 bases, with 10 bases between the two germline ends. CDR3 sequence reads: CSVEKTGDEQYF. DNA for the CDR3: TGCAGCGTTGAAAAGACCGGGGACGAGCAGTACTTC.

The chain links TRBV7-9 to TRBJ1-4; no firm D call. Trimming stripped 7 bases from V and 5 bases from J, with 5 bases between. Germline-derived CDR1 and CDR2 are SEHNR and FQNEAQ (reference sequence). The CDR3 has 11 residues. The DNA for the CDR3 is TGTGCCAGCATCGAGAATGAAAAACTGTTTTTT. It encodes CASIENEKLFF. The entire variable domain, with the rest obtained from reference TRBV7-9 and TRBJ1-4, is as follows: DTGVSQNPRHKITKRGQNVTFRCDPISEHNRLYWYRQTLGQGPEFLTYFQNEAQLEKSRLLSDRFSAERPKGSFSTLEIQRTEQGDSAMYLCASIENEKLFFGSGTQLSVL.

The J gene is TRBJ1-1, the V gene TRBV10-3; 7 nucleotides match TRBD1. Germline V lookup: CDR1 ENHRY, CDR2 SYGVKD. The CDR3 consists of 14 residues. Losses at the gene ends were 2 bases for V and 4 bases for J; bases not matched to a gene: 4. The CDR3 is CAISEDRVGTEAFF. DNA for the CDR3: TGTGCCATCAGTGAGGACAGGGTTGGCACTGAAGCTTTCTTT.

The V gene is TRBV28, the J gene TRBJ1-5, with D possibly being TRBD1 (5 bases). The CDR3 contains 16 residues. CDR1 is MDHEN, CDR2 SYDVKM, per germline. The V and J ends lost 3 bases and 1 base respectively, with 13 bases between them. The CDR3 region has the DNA TGTGCCAGCAGTTTTTTCCAGGGCTTGAGCAATCAGCCCCAGCATTTT. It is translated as CASSFFQGLSNQPQHF.

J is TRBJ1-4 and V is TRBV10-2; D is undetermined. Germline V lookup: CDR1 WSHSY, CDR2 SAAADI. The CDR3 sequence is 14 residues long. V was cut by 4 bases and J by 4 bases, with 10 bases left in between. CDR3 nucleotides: TGCGCCAGCAGTGGGGCCTCGGGTAATGAAAAACTGTTTTTT. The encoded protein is CASSGASGNEKLFF.

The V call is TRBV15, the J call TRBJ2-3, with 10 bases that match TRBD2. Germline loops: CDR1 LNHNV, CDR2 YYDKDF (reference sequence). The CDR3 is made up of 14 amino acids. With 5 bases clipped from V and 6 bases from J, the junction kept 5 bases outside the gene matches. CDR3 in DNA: TGTGCCACCAGCGCGGGACTAGCGCCCGATACGCAGTATTTT. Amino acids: CATSAGLAPDTQYF.

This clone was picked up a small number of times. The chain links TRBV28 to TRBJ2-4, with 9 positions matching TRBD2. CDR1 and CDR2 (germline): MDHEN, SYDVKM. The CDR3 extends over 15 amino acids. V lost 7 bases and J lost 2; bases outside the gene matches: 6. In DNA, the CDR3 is TGTGCCAGCACGGGGCTAGCGGGGACCAAAAACATTCAGTACTTC. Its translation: CASTGLAGTKNIQYF.

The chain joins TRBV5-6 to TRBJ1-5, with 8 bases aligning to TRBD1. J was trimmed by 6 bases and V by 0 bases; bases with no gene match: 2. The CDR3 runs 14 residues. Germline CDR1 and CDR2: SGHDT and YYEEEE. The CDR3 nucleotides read TGTGCCAGCAGCTTGGGACAGGGGAGTCAGCCCCAGCATTTT. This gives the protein CASSLGQGSQPQHF.